This T cell receptor beta chain was obtained from a study of OX40 agonist ivuxolimab in advanced cancers. Overall study results and limits: A proportion of nonresponders additionally exhibited low normalized T-cell clonal expansion. No antigen was identified for the clonally expanded peripheral T cells.

The V end lost 0 bases, the J end lost 0 bases, and 15 bases lay between the germline ends. The CDR3 loop spans 18 amino acids. Germline values: CDR1 LNHDA, CDR2 SQIVND (reference sequence). Profiling relied on immunoSEQ multiplex PCR, and the TCRdb table lists in-frame clones only, not all of them. The table has about 130,000 clones, 85% to 95% seen once. In regard to this clone: Its antigen is unknown.

The TCR comes from an adult with an advanced solid tumor such as melanoma, head and neck, liver or kidney cancer. V gene TRBV19 combines with J gene TRBJ1-5; D remains unclear. The sequenced sample was CD4+ or CD8+ T cells sorted from blood, obtained in a trial of the OX40 agonist ivuxolimab. CDR3 in DNA: TGTGCCAGTAGTATAGAATGGAGTGGCCGGTTTAGCAATCAGCCCCAGCATTTT. Translating gives CASSIEWSGRFSNQPQHF.